The rows below give T cell receptor beta chains drawn from one sample of a study of T-cell reconstitution after alpha-beta-depleted transplantation in children. In TCRdb, the PCR reads were re-called with MiXCR into one record per CDR3 protein. The sample lists around 340,000 distinct CDR3 sequences, less than 15% occurring once. Material: PBMCs, obtained from the stem cell graft. Receptors originate from a human donor who donated a stem cell graft to a child with Fanconi anemia. Both conserved end residues are part of each CDR3. The D gene is left open where the match is weak. Clone size appears in some rows only: once, few, many, or a class for an expanded clone.

length,V,D,J,size,CDR3,DNA
14,TRBV27,NA,TRBJ1-5,NA,CASSSTQYNQPQHF,TGTGCCAGCAGTTCCACGCAGTACAATCAGCCCCAGCATTTT
13,TRBV20-1,NA,TRBJ1-4,NA,CSAPGPTNEKLFF,TGCAGTGCTCCCGGTCCAACTAATGAAAAACTGTTTTTT
16,TRBV7-8,TRBD2,TRBJ2-2,NA,CASTPWLGREDGELFF,TGTGCCAGCACCCCATGGCTAGGGAGGGAGGACGGGGAGCTGTTTTTT
15,TRBV4-1,NA,TRBJ1-1,NA,CASSQEWVSNTEAFF,TGCGCCAGCAGCCAAGAATGGGTTAGTAACACTGAAGCTTTCTTT
15,TRBV3-1,NA,TRBJ2-2,few,CASSQVTGRAGELFF,TGTGCCAGCAGCCAAGTCACGGGACGCGCCGGGGAGCTGTTTTTT
12,TRBV27,NA,TRBJ2-7,NA,CASGNTQYEQYF,TGTGCCAGCGGTAACACTCAATACGAGCAGTACTTC
17,TRBV24-1,NA,TRBJ1-1,NA,CATSDLEDPLGNTEAFF,TGTGCCACCAGTGATTTAGAGGACCCCCTCGGGAACACTGAAGCTTTCTTT
15,TRBV4-3,TRBD1,TRBJ1-2,NA,CASSQGLRTGDGYTF,TGCGCCAGCAGCCAAGGCCTCCGGACAGGGGATGGCTACACCTTC
12,TRBV25-1,TRBD1,TRBJ1-1,few,CASSARQGEAFF,TGTGCCAGCAGTGCAAGACAGGGAGAAGCTTTCTTT
14,TRBV7-9,NA,TRBJ1-2,many,CASSPVQYGYGYTF,TGTGCCAGCAGTCCTGTCCAGTACGGCTATGGCTACACCTTC
11,TRBV4-3,NA,TRBJ2-1,NA,CASSQDQRQFF,TGCGCCAGCAGCCAAGATCAGAGGCAGTTCTTC
15,TRBV20-1,NA,TRBJ2-1,many,CSARVPVSSYNEQFF,TGCAGTGCTAGGGTCCCAGTGAGCTCCTACAATGAGCAGTTCTTC
14,TRBV28,NA,TRBJ1-2,few,CASSFRRRPLSYTF,TGTGCCAGCAGTTTTAGAAGGAGACCCCTTAGCTACACCTTC
14,TRBV9,NA,TRBJ2-2,few,CASSVRSTDGELFF,TGTGCCAGCAGCGTACGGTCGACGGACGGGGAGCTGTTTTTT
13,TRBV6-6,NA,TRBJ1-5,few,CASSYGGFQPQHF,TGTGCCAGCAGTTACGGCGGATTTCAGCCCCAGCATTTT
13,TRBV6-5,NA,TRBJ1-6,NA,CASSYSGTSPLHF,TGTGCCAGCAGTTACTCGGGGACTTCACCCCTCCACTTT
14,TRBV4-3,NA,TRBJ1-5,few,CASSQDVLLQPQHF,TGCGCCAGCAGCCAAGACGTCCTTTTACAGCCCCAGCATTTT
13,TRBV12-3/TRBV12-4,NA,TRBJ2-3,NA,CASSLDAPDTQYF,TGTGCCAGCAGTTTAGACGCGCCGGATACGCAGTATTTT
13,TRBV24-1,TRBD1,TRBJ1-1,few,CATSERQGSEAFF,TGTGCCACCAGTGAACGACAGGGTTCTGAAGCTTTCTTT
15,TRBV20-1,TRBD2,TRBJ2-3,NA,CSARVASGGTDTQYF,TGCAGTGCTAGAGTGGCTAGCGGGGGCACAGATACGCAGTATTTT
14,TRBV10-2,TRBD1,TRBJ2-2,NA,CASGAGGDTGELFF,TGCGCCAGCGGGGCAGGGGGCGACACCGGGGAGCTGTTTTTT
15,TRBV7-2,TRBD2,TRBJ2-1,few,CASSFLAGGLNEQFF,TGTGCCAGCAGCTTTCTAGCGGGGGGGCTTAATGAGCAGTTCTTC
16,TRBV12-3/TRBV12-4,NA,TRBJ1-5,few,CASRRPSGTGNQPQHF,TGTGCCAGCAGGCGTCCTTCGGGAACGGGCAATCAGCCCCAGCATTTT
16,TRBV7-6,TRBD1,TRBJ1-6,few,CASSYLEAGGDSPLHF,TGTGCCAGCAGCTATCTAGAAGCAGGGGGTGATTCACCCCTCCACTTT
17,TRBV7-2,TRBD2,TRBJ2-3,NA,CASSSTGTSGGGNTQYF,TGTGCCAGCAGCTCGACCGGGACTAGCGGGGGGGGGAATACGCAGTATTTT
16,TRBV7-2,TRBD1,TRBJ2-3,many,CASSSWDREVSDTQYF,TGTGCCAGCAGCTCATGGGACAGGGAGGTTTCAGATACGCAGTATTTT
16,TRBV5-6,TRBD2,TRBJ2-2,NA,CASSLYAGGHTGELFF,TGTGCCAGCAGCTTATACGCGGGGGGACACACCGGGGAGCTGTTTTTT
15,TRBV9,NA,TRBJ1-4,NA,CASSVGAGEGEKLFF,TGTGCCAGCAGCGTAGGAGCAGGGGAGGGTGAAAAACTGTTTTTT
17,TRBV28,NA,TRBJ1-1,many,CASSTFDRDGLNTEAFF,TGTGCCAGCAGTACATTCGACCGGGACGGCCTGAACACTGAAGCTTTCTTT
14,TRBV7-2,NA,TRBJ1-2,many,CASSLRQVIYGYTF,TGTGCCAGCAGCTTACGCCAGGTGATCTATGGCTACACCTTC
14,TRBV19,TRBD1,TRBJ2-7,few,CASALRDRGNEQYF,TGTGCCAGTGCCCTCCGGGACAGGGGCAACGAGCAGTACTTC
16,TRBV6-1,TRBD1,TRBJ1-5,many,CASSVNRGPGNQPQHF,TGTGCCAGCAGTGTAAACAGGGGGCCTGGCAATCAGCCCCAGCATTTT
15,TRBV3-1,TRBD2,TRBJ2-1,few,CASSVRGGSYNEQFF,TGTGCCAGCAGCGTTCGGGGGGGCTCCTACAATGAGCAGTTCTTC
14,TRBV9,TRBD2,TRBJ2-5,many,CASSPGGFQETQYF,TGTGCCAGCAGCCCCGGGGGGTTCCAAGAGACCCAGTACTTC
13,TRBV5-4,NA,TRBJ1-1,many,CASSLVGGLEAFF,TGTGCCAGCAGCTTGGTTGGGGGACTCGAAGCTTTCTTT
15,TRBV5-1,NA,TRBJ1-6,few,CASSLDGRNNSPLHF,TGCGCCAGCAGCTTGGACGGCAGGAATAATTCACCCCTCCACTTT
11,TRBV30,NA,TRBJ1-6,few,CAWSLNSPLHF,TGTGCCTGGAGTTTAAATTCACCCCTCCACTTT
17,TRBV6-5,TRBD2,TRBJ2-2,few,CASSYSILAGGARELFF,TGTGCCAGCAGTTACTCGATACTAGCGGGGGGAGCAAGGGAGCTGTTTTTT
13,TRBV29-1,TRBD1,TRBJ2-7,NA,CSVETGGGYEQYF,TGCAGCGTGGAGACAGGGGGAGGCTACGAGCAGTACTTC
14,TRBV29-1,TRBD2,TRBJ2-3,many,CSVPPTSTADTQYF,TGCAGCGTGCCCCCGACTAGCACCGCAGATACGCAGTATTTT
14,TRBV6-2/TRBV6-3,NA,TRBJ1-1,few,CASRDWGGNTEAFF,TGTGCCAGCAGGGATTGGGGTGGAAACACTGAAGCTTTCTTT
19,TRBV7-8,NA,TRBJ2-3,few,CASSWPPAGNVISTDTQYF,TGTGCCAGCAGCTGGCCCCCCGCGGGGAATGTAATTAGCACAGATACGCAGTATTTT